The rows below give T cell receptor beta chains drawn from one sample of a study of cytomegalovirus exposure and HLA in healthy donors. Assay: immunoSEQ multiplex PCR; the TCRdb copy retains only in-frame clones and omits some. This sample yields about 150,000 clones, of which approximately 80% are seen a single time; around 1.9% belongs to the top ten. Sequencing was carried out using PBMCs. Receptor source: a middle-aged woman in good health and CMV-seronegative. The CDR3 runs from the conserved cysteine through the conserved F or W. A D gene is named only where the DNA matches it firmly. Clone size is shown for a subset of rows, as once, few, many or a class of expanded clone.

TRBD2	TRBV9	-	TRBJ2-3	TGTGCCAGCAGCCCCAGGACTAGCGGGGGCACAGATACGCAGTATTTT	CASSPRTSGGTDTQYF
-	TRBV4-1	-	TRBJ1-5	TGCGCCAGCAGCCAAGAACGGCAGGGTAGCAATCAGCCCCAGCATTTT	CASSQERQGSNQPQHF
-	TRBV2	-	TRBJ1-5	TGTGCCAGTCAGACGGAGGCCACTTATCAGCCCCAGCATTTT	CASQTEATYQPQHF
-	TRBV7-6	-	TRBJ1-1	TGTGCCAGCAGTTGGGCGTTGGGGAGTGAAGCTTTCTTT	CASSWALGSEAFF
TRBD2	TRBV4-1	-	TRBJ2-2	TGCGCCAGCAGCCGATTAGCGGGGGGCACGAACACCGGGGAGCTGTTTTTT	CASSRLAGGTNTGELFF
-	TRBV6-4	few	TRBJ2-2	TGTGCCAGCAGTCCTAACACCGGGGAGCTGTTTTTT	CASSPNTGELFF
-	TRBV4-1	-	TRBJ1-1	TGCGCCAGCAGCCAAGTCGGGCAGGGGTCGAACGCTGAAGCTTTCTTT	CASSQVGQGSNAEAFF
-	TRBV28	-	TRBJ1-5	TGTGCCAGCAGTTTTGCGGGTTACAATCAGCCCCAGCATTTT	CASSFAGYNQPQHF
TRBD2	TRBV5-6	-	TRBJ2-3	TGTGCCAGCAGCCGGGGACTAGCGGGCACAGATACGCAGTATTTT	CASSRGLAGTDTQYF
-	TRBV11-3	-	TRBJ2-1	TGTGCCAGCAGCTTAGACAGTGGCAGACTAAACAATGAGCAGTTCTTC	CASSLDSGRLNNEQFF
-	TRBV7-8	-	TRBJ1-2	TGTGCCAGCAGCTTAGATTTTCAGGGGATCTTGGCTATGACCTTC	CASSLDFQGILAMTF
TRBD1	TRBV5-4	-	TRBJ2-3	TGTGCCAGCAGCTCCGCCCAGGCGAGGGGGCGGGATACGCAGTATTTT	CASSSAQARGRDTQYF
-	TRBV7-2	once	TRBJ2-4	TGTGCCAGCATCCCGACGTGGCGGATTCAGTACTTC	CASIPTWRIQYF
-	TRBV28	many	TRBJ2-7	TGTGCCAGCACCCCCGGGGACTCATACGAGCAGTACTTC	CASTPGDSYEQYF
-	TRBV7-6	-	TRBJ1-1	TGTGCCAGCAGCCACCTCCAGGAGGGCAACACTGAAGCTTTCTTT	CASSHLQEGNTEAFF
TRBD1	TRBV5-1	-	TRBJ2-7	TGCGCCAGCAGGGATCGAGGGGGCAACCTTTACGAGCAGTACTTC	CASRDRGGNLYEQYF
-	TRBV10-1	-	TRBJ2-7	TGCGCCAGCAGCCCCCGGCGGGGCGGGAACTACGAGCAGTACTTC	CASSPRRGGNYEQYF
-	TRBV5-4	once	TRBJ2-1	TGTGCCAGCAGCTCCGGGACAACCGGCTACAATGAGCAGTTCTTC	CASSSGTTGYNEQFF
-	TRBV28	once	TRBJ2-4	TGTGCCAGCAGTTTGTCGAGGCAATGGGTTTCCTTTATCAAGTCCAAAAACATTCAGTACTTC	CASSLSRQWVSFIKSKNIQYF
TRBD2	TRBV5-1	-	TRBJ2-1	TGCGCCAGCAGCTTGGGCGGGGGGGTCTCCTACAATGAGCAGTTCTTC	CASSLGGGVSYNEQFF
TRBD2	TRBV27	-	TRBJ2-3	TGTGCCAGCAGTTGGGGCGGGGGGGCGAGCACAGATACGCAGTATTTT	CASSWGGGASTDTQYF
TRBD2	TRBV5-4	once	TRBJ2-2	TGTGCCAGCAGCTTGGAGGCTAGCGGGAGGTCCGGGGAGCTGTTTTTT	CASSLEASGRSGELFF
TRBD2	TRBV2	-	TRBJ2-7	TGTGCCAGCAGCGGGGGACTAGCGGGGGGCTCCTACGAGCAGTACTTC	CASSGGLAGGSYEQYF
-	TRBV5-5	-	TRBJ2-5	TGTGCCAGCACTGTACAGGGAGCTTACGGGCAGTACTTC	CASTVQGAYGQYF
-	TRBV28	-	TRBJ2-2	TGTGCCAGCAGCTTTCCGACAGGGAACACCGGGGAGCTGTTTTTT	CASSFPTGNTGELFF
-	TRBV11-2	-	TRBJ2-7	TGTGCCAGCAGCCCCCCCCGGGCCTACGAGCAGTACTTC	CASSPPRAYEQYF
-	TRBV29-1	-	TRBJ1-1	TGCAGCGCCCCCGTTCGGGGAACTGAAGCTTTCTTT	CSAPVRGTEAFF
-	TRBV30	-	TRBJ2-4	TGTGCCTGGAGTTCGCGCCGGGACTCTGGCATTCAGTACTTC	CAWSSRRDSGIQYF
-	TRBV4-2	-	TRBJ1-3	TGTGCCAGCAGCCAAGAAACGGGGGTCTCTGGAAACACCATATATTTT	CASSQETGVSGNTIYF
-	TRBV18	-	TRBJ2-7	TGTGCCAGCTCACCAAAGTACGGGAACCGTTACGAGCAGTACTTC	CASSPKYGNRYEQYF
TRBD2	TRBV6-1	-	TRBJ2-7	TGTGCCAGCAGTGCAACTAGCGGGAGCATTCTGGGTGTCTACGAGCAGTACTTC	CASSATSGSILGVYEQYF
TRBD1	TRBV6-5	-	TRBJ2-7	TGTGCCAGCAGGAAGGGACAGATAAGCTCCTACGAGCAGTACTTC	CASRKGQISSYEQYF
TRBD2	TRBV4-2	-	TRBJ2-7	TGTGCCAGCAGCCACCTCATAGGGACTAGTGGCTACGAGCAGTACTTC	CASSHLIGTSGYEQYF
-	TRBV27	once	TRBJ1-4	TGTGCCAGCAGTCTACAGGGCAGCGGTAATGAAAAACTGTTTTTT	CASSLQGSGNEKLFF
TRBD1	TRBV14	-	TRBJ1-1	TGTGCCAGCAGCCAGTGGACAGGGTTGAACACTGAAGCTTTCTTT	CASSQWTGLNTEAFF
-	TRBV10-3	-	TRBJ1-5	TGTGCCATCAGTGGACGGGAGAATCAGCCCCAGCATTTT	CAISGRENQPQHF
TRBD2	TRBV7-2	-	TRBJ2-1	TGTGCCAGTCAACTAGCGGTCTACAATGAGCAGTTCTTC	CASQLAVYNEQFF
TRBD1	TRBV27	-	TRBJ2-7	TGTGCCTGTAGATTACAGGGACAGGGGGCCTACGAGCAGTACTTC	CACRLQGQGAYEQYF
TRBD1	TRBV2	-	TRBJ1-1	TGTGCCAGCAGTGGGGGGGACAGGGTGCACCCTAACGCTGAAGCTTTCTTT	CASSGGDRVHPNAEAFF
TRBD2	TRBV18	once	TRBJ2-5	TGTGCCAGCTCACCACGACTAGCAGAGACCCAGTACTTC	CASSPRLAETQYF
TRBD1	TRBV10-3	-	TRBJ1-2	TGTGCCATCAGTGAGTCTGACAGGGGAGGCTATGGCTACACCTTC	CAISESDRGGYGYTF
-	TRBV7-2	-	TRBJ2-2	TGTGCCAGCAGCTTAGAAGGGGGAACGAACACCGGGGAGCTGTTTTTT	CASSLEGGTNTGELFF
TRBD1	TRBV5-1	-	TRBJ2-5	TGCGCCAGCAACCCGGGGACAGACCAAGAGACCCAGTACTTC	CASNPGTDQETQYF
-	TRBV11-2	-	TRBJ2-6	TGTGCCAGCAGCTTAGACCCCGGGACACCTTCTGGGGCCAACGTCCTGACTTTC	CASSLDPGTPSGANVLTF
TRBD2	TRBV7-2	once	TRBJ2-1	TGTGCCAGCAGCTTGAATAGCGGGGGCCACGAGTTCTTC	CASSLNSGGHEFF
TRBD1	TRBV5-1	-	TRBJ2-4	TGCGCCAGCAGCCGCGGACAGGAGATAGCCAAAAACATTCAGTACTTC	CASSRGQEIAKNIQYF
TRBD1	TRBV6-4	few	TRBJ2-1	TGTGCCAGCAGTGGGCAGGGGGCTCGTGGAAACGCGCAGTTCTTC	CASSGQGARGNAQFF
TRBD1	TRBV6-6	few	TRBJ1-4	TGTGCCAGCAGTTCAGGGGGCTTTAATAATGAAAAACTGTTTTTT	CASSSGGFNNEKLFF
TRBD1	TRBV5-1	-	TRBJ1-1	TGCGCCAGCAGCAGGTGGACAGGCTCACTCATGAACACTGAAGCTTTCTTT	CASSRWTGSLMNTEAFF
TRBD1	TRBV15	-	TRBJ2-7	TGTGCCACCAGCAGAGATCTAGGGACAGTGGAGCAGTACTTC	CATSRDLGTVEQYF
TRBD1	TRBV10-1	-	TRBJ1-1	TGCGCCAGCAGGTCCGGGACAGGGGGTAGTGAAGCTTTCTTT	CASRSGTGGSEAFF
TRBD1	TRBV29-1	-	TRBJ2-7	TGCAGCGCCGGGACAGGCACCTACGAGCAGTACTTC	CSAGTGTYEQYF
-	TRBV7-9	-	TRBJ2-6	TGTGCCAGCAGCTTGGCCAGGTCAAGTGGGGCCAACGTCCTGACTTTC	CASSLARSSGANVLTF
TRBD1	TRBV2	-	TRBJ2-7	TGTGCCAGCAGTTCCGGGACAGGGTACTACGAGCAGTACTTC	CASSSGTGYYEQYF